The 32 T cell receptor beta chains listed next were all sequenced from one sample in a study of cytomegalovirus exposure and HLA in healthy donors. Primers for the PCR totalled 60 Vbeta and 13 Jbeta. Sequencing was performed with immunoSEQ multiplex PCR; in TCRdb, only in-frame clones are kept and a portion is missing. This repertoire shows over 100,000 clones, about 9.1% found once; its top ten account for 6.5% to 8.5%. Input material: PBMCs. The receptors here all came from a woman aged 40 to 50 in good health and CMV-seropositive.

The chain has TRBV6-5 and TRBJ1-1; unclear D gene. The CDR3 contains 14 residues. Trimming left V 6 bases short and J 4 bases short, with 15 bases between. CDR1 is MNHEY and CDR2 is SVGAGI in the germline V gene. DNA for the CDR3: TGTGCCAGCAGACCTTCGTCCAAAGCCACTGAAGCTTTCTTT. As protein: CASRPSSKATEAFF.

This clone was observed a few times. J is TRBJ1-1 and V is TRBV27, with no clear D. Germline V CDR1 and CDR2: MNHEY, SMNVEV (reference sequence). This CDR3 comprises 12 residues. Deletions cut 5 bases from V and 5 bases from J, with 9 bases between. The CDR3, as DNA: TGTGCCAGCAGTCCCCCGGGGACTGAAGCTTTCTTT. Translating it yields CASSPPGTEAFF.

The rearrangement links TRBV11-3 to TRBJ2-7, with a possible D match to TRBD2 (6 bases). The CDR3 has 13 amino acids. The V end was cut by 0 bases, the J end by 5 bases, with 8 bases between. Looked up from germline, CDR1 is SGHNT and CDR2 is YENEEA. The CDR3 loop reads CASSLDWEDEQYF. Here the CDR3 DNA reads TGTGCCAGCAGCTTAGATTGGGAGGACGAGCAGTACTTC.

A few counts support this clone. The V gene is TRBV21-1, the J gene TRBJ1-4. TRBV21-1 is a pseudogene segment. This CDR3 has 21 residues. The DNA of the CDR3 is TGTGCCAGCAGCAAAGCGTTGGGTTGGGGAGGCCGAGGTACAACTAATGAAAAACTGTTTTTT. It yields the protein CASSKALGWGGRGTTNEKLFF.

Only a few counts were recorded for this clone. The V and J genes are TRBV10-3 and TRBJ1-1, with 8 bases lining up with TRBD1. CDR3 length: 15 amino acids. J lost 0 bases, V lost 2 bases, and 2 bases had no gene match. Germline CDR1 reads ENHRY; CDR2 reads SYGVKD. The CDR3 DNA follows: TGTGCCATCAGTGAGCCACAGGGGGTGAACACTGAAGCTTTCTTT. Protein sequence: CAISEPQGVNTEAFF.

This clone was seen a handful of times. The rearrangement uses TRBV5-4 and TRBJ1-2; no reliable D call. V dropped 0 bases and J dropped 7 bases, with 13 bases sitting between them. Germline V gene sequence: CDR1 SGHNT, CDR2 YYREEE (reference sequence). The CDR3 is made up of 14 amino acids. CDR3 nucleotides: TGTGCCAGCAGCTTGGTATCTCAACCGGGTGGCTACACCTTC. It translates to CASSLVSQPGGYTF.

V is TRBV5-4 and J is TRBJ2-1; 14 bases are shared with TRBD2. V lost 4 bases to trimming and J lost 8 bases; unmatched junction nucleotides: 8. Germline V gene lookup returns CDR1 SGHNT and CDR2 YYREEE (reference sequence). The CDR3 runs to 16 residues. The CDR3 DNA reads TGTGCCAGCAGCGAAGCGGGACTAGCGGGGGTGGATGAGCAGTTCTTC. The encoded protein is CASSEAGLAGVDEQFF. The full variable domain, in which reference TRBV5-4 and TRBJ2-1 provide the parts outside the CDR3, is ETGVTQSPTHLIKTRGQQVTLRCSSQSGHNTVSWYQQALGQGPQFIFQYYREEENGRGNFPPRFSGLQFPNYSSELNVNALELDDSALYLCASSEAGLAGVDEQFFGPGTRLTVL.

This chain joins TRBV15 and TRBJ1-4; D remains ambiguous. CDR3 length: 14 residues. CDR1 LNHNV and CDR2 YYDKDF come from the germline V gene (reference sequence). The ends were cut back, 0 bases at V and 8 bases at J, with 10 bases in the middle. Here the CDR3 reads CATSRDDIEEKLFF. Written as DNA, the CDR3 is TGTGCCACCAGCAGAGATGACATTGAGGAAAAACTGTTTTTT.

This clone turned up a few times. CDR3 sequence (DNA): TGCAGCGTTTGGGGAGGTCTCAGCAATCAGCCCCAGCATTTT. Its protein product is CSVWGGLSNQPQHF. The rearrangement joins TRBV29-1 to TRBJ1-5; D is unresolved. This CDR3 region has 14 residues. In germline, CDR1 is SQVTM, CDR2 ANQGSEA. V was cut by 5 bases and J by 1 base, with 12 bases left in between. Drawing the rest from reference TRBV29-1 and TRBJ1-5, the complete variable domain is SAVISQKPSRDICQRGTSLTIQCQVDSQVTMMFWYRQQPGQSLTLIATANQGSEATYESGFVIDKFPISRPNLTFSTLTVSNMSPEDSSIYLCSVWGGLSNQPQHFGDGTRLSIL.

The rearrangement links TRBV5-1 to TRBJ2-3, with D possibly being TRBD2 (6 bases). The CDR3 totals 15 residues. The V gene's germline CDR1 is SGHRS and CDR2 YFSETQ. Trimming pared 0 bases from V and 6 bases from J, leaving 14 bases between. CDR3 nucleotides: TGCGCCAGCAGCTTGGGGGACTCCCCGGCCGATACGCAGTATTTT. Translation: CASSLGDSPADTQYF.

The chain is built from TRBV4-3 and TRBJ2-1; a weak D match, TRBD1 (6 bases). The germline CDR1 and CDR2 sequences are LGHNA and YSLEER. CDR3 length: 17 amino acids. V shed 0 bases and J shed 7 bases, with 19 bases lying between them. The CDR3 nucleotides are TGCGCCAGCAGCCAAGAGGTATGGCAGGGGAGTAGGAATGAGCAGTTCTTC. This encodes CASSQEVWQGSRNEQFF.

This clone was seen more than once but under ten times. The rearrangement joins TRBV6-6 to TRBJ2-1; 9 bases fit TRBD1. The V and J ends lost 5 bases and 10 bases, in that order; junction bases with no gene match: 12. This CDR3 comprises 15 residues. Germline loops: CDR1 MNHNY, CDR2 SVGAGI (reference sequence). DNA for the CDR3: TGTGCCAGCAGTACTGGGACAGGGTTTCGGAACGAGCAGTTCTTC. Translated, it gives CASSTGTGFRNEQFF.

The V gene is TRBV18, the J gene TRBJ1-1; D perhaps matches TRBD1 (5 bases). Per germline, CDR1 KGHSH and CDR2 LQKENI. The ends were cut back, 2 bases at V and 0 bases at J, with 10 bases in the middle. This CDR3 comprises 15 residues. CDR3 sequence: CASSPRGKMNTEAFF. The CDR3 DNA follows: TGTGCCAGCTCACCAAGGGGTAAAATGAACACTGAAGCTTTCTTT.

This clone was seen a handful of times. This chain links TRBV5-1 with TRBJ2-5; 9 positions match TRBD2. The end of the DNA fits TRBJ2-7 better, so the J call may be wrong. The CDR3 totals 18 residues. The germline V gene has CDR1 SGHRS and CDR2 YFSETQ. The chain's CDR3 is CASSFGGTSPPSDSEQYF. The CDR3 nucleotides are TGCGCCAGCAGCTTCGGCGGGACTAGCCCTCCGTCCGATTCCGAGCAGTACTTC.

A few counts support this clone. The chain carries TRBV5-1 and TRBJ2-1, with 8 bases matching TRBD2. This CDR3 is built from 16 residues. Germline CDR1 and CDR2: SGHRS and YFSETQ. With V trimmed by 4 bases and J by 5 bases, 11 bases remained unmatched. CDR3 DNA: TGCGCCAGCAGCGTGCGGGGGGCCGTCCGGGACAATGAGCAGTTCTTC. Amino acid sequence: CASSVRGAVRDNEQFF.

The V gene is TRBV9, the J gene TRBJ2-3, with TRBD1 matching 7 bases. This CDR3 is 16 amino acids long. CDR1 is SGDLS, CDR2 YYNGEE, per germline. Trimming removed 0 bases from V and 2 bases from J; junction bases left unmatched: 6. CDR3 nucleotides: TGTGCCAGCAGCGTAGACGGGACAGACTTCACAGATACGCAGTATTTT. Translating it yields CASSVDGTDFTDTQYF. The full variable domain, its missing parts supplied by reference TRBV9 and TRBJ2-3, is DSGVTQTPKHLITATGQRVTLRCSPRSGDLSVYWYQQSLDQGLQFLIQYYNGEERAKGNILERFSAQQFPDLHSELNLSSLELGDSALYFCASSVDGTDFTDTQYFGPGTRLTVL.

This rearrangement joins TRBV10-1 to TRBJ2-5, with a weak D call TRBD1 (6 bases). CDR1 is WNHNN and CDR2 is SYGVQD in the germline V gene (reference sequence). The CDR3 consists of 16 residues. Between the trimmed V and J ends, which lost 8 bases and 5 bases, there was a span of 24 bases. Written as DNA, the CDR3 is TGCGCCAGCCTAGAAACCAGGGGATATTTTTGTGAGACCCAGTACTTC. This sequence encodes CASLETRGYFCETQYF.

This clone was seen only a few times. This rearrangement joins TRBV5-1 to TRBJ2-5, with a weak D call TRBD2 (7 bases). V was shortened by 0 bases and J by 4 bases, with 16 bases between the two germline ends. CDR1 is SGHRS, CDR2 YFSETQ, per germline. CDR3 length: 16 residues. CDR3 nucleotide sequence: TGCGCCAGCAGCTTGGCCCCCCGGGGGGCGGGAGAGACCCAGTACTTC. It translates to CASSLAPRGAGETQYF.

The genes are TRBV19 and TRBJ2-5, with TRBD1 matching over 8 bases. The tail of the sequence fits TRBJ2-7 better, so the J call may be wrong. The germline V gene has CDR1 LNHDA and CDR2 SQIVND (reference sequence). The CDR3 covers 14 residues. CDR3 coding DNA: TGTGCCAGTAGTATACAGGGGGCGGCCTACGAGCAGTACTTC. As protein: CASSIQGAAYEQYF.

The chain is built from TRBV10-3 and TRBJ2-7, with TRBD1 matching 9 bases. Trimming took 0 bases from V and 5 from J; bases not matched to a gene: 5. Germline CDR1 reads ENHRY; CDR2 reads SYGVKD. CDR3 length: 15 amino acids. The CDR3 loop is CAISESGQGFHEQYF. The CDR3 DNA reads as TGTGCCATCAGTGAGTCGGGACAGGGCTTCCACGAGCAGTACTTC.

The chain is built from TRBV7-2 and TRBJ2-3; 8 bases fit TRBD2. Germline loops: CDR1 SGHTA, CDR2 FQGNSA. The junction had 3 bases not matched to a gene; V was cut back by 4 bases and J by 3 bases. The CDR3 has 14 amino acids. CDR3 bases: TGTGCCAGCAGCTCCGGGGGGGTGACAGATACGCAGTATTTT. This codes for CASSSGGVTDTQYF.

The CDR3 sequence: CASSLAGFREKLFF. The DNA of the CDR3 is TGTGCCAGCAGCTTGGCAGGGTTTCGTGAAAAACTGTTTTTT. The chain employs TRBV5-5 and TRBJ1-4, with D possibly matching TRBD1 (5 bases). The CDR3 runs to 14 residues. The germline V gene encodes CDR1 SGHKS and CDR2 YYEKEE (reference sequence). V lost 0 bases, J lost 7 bases, and 10 bases lay in between.

There are a few counts of this clone. This rearrangement joins TRBV10-2 to TRBJ1-6; 7 nucleotides match TRBD1. Losses at the gene ends were 8 bases for V and 4 bases for J; bases not matched to a gene: 8. The germline V gene encodes CDR1 WSHSY and CDR2 SAAADI. CDR3 length equals 15 residues. CDR3 sequence reads: CASSGTEPYNSPLHF. The CDR3, as DNA: TGCGCCAGCTCGGGGACAGAACCTTATAATTCACCCCTCCACTTT.

The rearrangement uses TRBV6-6 and TRBJ1-5; a weak D match, TRBD1 (6 bases). V was cut by 7 bases and J by 7 bases, with 20 bases left in between. Germline CDR1 MNHNY, CDR2 SVGAGI (reference sequence). This CDR3 is 15 amino acids long. The CDR3 nucleotides are TGTGCCAGCATTATCGGGGGGCCCTTCGAGCAGCCCCAGCATTTT. This sequence encodes CASIIGGPFEQPQHF.

The CDR3 sequence is CASGQGTEKLFF. The DNA of the CDR3 is TGTGCCAGCGGACAGGGAACGGAAAAACTGTTTTTT. The V call is TRBV6-5, the J call TRBJ1-4; TRBD1 agrees at 8 bases. The germline gives CDR1 MNHEY, CDR2 SVGAGI. The CDR3 length is 12 residues. After removal of 8 bases from V and 8 bases from J, the junction contained 4 bases not matched to a gene.

This clone was counted a few times. The chain has TRBV2 and TRBJ2-7; D not resolved. This CDR3 is built from 11 residues. Trimming pared 4 bases from V and 3 bases from J, leaving 4 bases between. CDR1 and CDR2 (germline): SNHLY, FYNNEI. CDR3 nucleotides: TGTGCCAGCAGTGCCCACTACGAGCAGTACTTC. Translation: CASSAHYEQYF.

In its sample, this clone was seen a few times. The chain combines TRBV7-9 with TRBJ2-5; possible D gene TRBD2, 6 bases. The CDR3 extends over 15 amino acids. Germline V gene sequence: CDR1 SEHNR, CDR2 FQNEAQ (reference sequence). Trimming removed 3 bases from V and 4 bases from J, with 15 bases in between. CDR3 DNA: TGTGCCAGCAGCTTTCTCGGGGGTACACCAGAGACCCAGTACTTC. This encodes CASSFLGGTPETQYF.

Comments on this clone: Other DNA sequences in this sample translate to the same CDR3. V and J are TRBV7-6 and TRBJ2-1; TRBD2 aligns across 15 bases. Per germline, CDR1 SGHVS and CDR2 FNYEAQ. This CDR3 is built from 15 residues. Trimming cost V 3 bases and J 7 bases; bases outside gene matches: 1. The CDR3 DNA reads as TGTGCCAGCAGCTTGGGGACTAGCGGGGGGAATGAGCAGTTCTTC. Amino acid sequence: CASSLGTSGGNEQFF.

This clone was observed a handful of times. The gene calls are TRBV5-1 and TRBJ2-5; 8 bases line up with TRBD1. V lost 4 bases to trimming and J lost 5 bases; unmatched junction nucleotides: 7. Germline V gene data show CDR1 as SGHRS and CDR2 as YFSETQ. The CDR3 runs 14 residues. CDR3 protein: CASSPSYRGETQYF. CDR3 nucleotides: TGCGCCAGCAGCCCATCTTACAGGGGGGAGACCCAGTACTTC.

This clone was recorded a few times. The rearrangement joins TRBV6-5 to TRBJ2-7; TRBD1 matches 10 bases. The V gene's germline CDR1 is MNHEY and CDR2 SVGAGI. The CDR3 consists of 12 residues. V shed 9 bases and J 5 bases; nucleotides not matched to a gene: 4. The CDR3 DNA reads TGTGCCAGTCGGGACAGGGGAAACGAGCAGTACTTC. Residues: CASRDRGNEQYF.

This clone was observed a handful of times. The chain uses TRBV6-5 and TRBJ1-3; 9 nucleotides match TRBD1. V dropped 6 bases and J dropped 4; count of bases not matched to a gene: 4. The CDR3 is made up of 14 amino acids. Germline values: CDR1 MNHEY, CDR2 SVGAGI. This chain's CDR3 is CASRTTGGGNTIYF. The CDR3 nucleotides are TGTGCCAGCAGAACGACAGGGGGAGGAAACACCATATATTTT.

The V call is TRBV5-1, the J call TRBJ2-7; TRBD1 matches at 8 bases. Germline V gene lookup returns CDR1 SGHRS and CDR2 YFSETQ. The CDR3 extends over 16 amino acids. The J segment lost 4 bases and the V segment lost 4 bases, leaving 13 bases of the junction unmatched. CDR3 sequence (DNA): TGCGCCAGCAGCGTGACCATATCCCAGGGGGCTTACGAGCAGTACTTC. Its translation is CASSVTISQGAYEQYF.